This TCR beta chain was identified in a study of T cell responses to AZD1222 COVID-19 vaccine. With respect to this clone: Antigen specificity is unknown.

Method: immunoSEQ multiplex PCR; TCRdb's copy keeps in-frame clones and lacks some. Of about 85,000 clones in the sample, less than 90% were seen once. General study points: Seropositive at baseline were only a handful of AZD1222 recipients. After the peak T cell response, and only then, were repertoires sampled. CD4 TCRs associated with vaccination spanned spike, dominating at 160-218 and 743-854.

The V gene's germline CDR1 is KGHDR and CDR2 SFDVKD. V gave up 4 bases and J gave up 0 bases, with 11 bases separating them. The CDR3 runs 15 residues. The rearrangement joins TRBV24-1 to TRBJ1-2; D ambiguous. This TCR came from an adult in good health. Source: peripheral blood, taken on day 0 of AZD1222 vaccination. In DNA, the CDR3 is TGTGCCACCAGTGACGGAGGAGCAGCTAACTATGGCTACACCTTC. This gives the protein CATSDGGAANYGYTF.